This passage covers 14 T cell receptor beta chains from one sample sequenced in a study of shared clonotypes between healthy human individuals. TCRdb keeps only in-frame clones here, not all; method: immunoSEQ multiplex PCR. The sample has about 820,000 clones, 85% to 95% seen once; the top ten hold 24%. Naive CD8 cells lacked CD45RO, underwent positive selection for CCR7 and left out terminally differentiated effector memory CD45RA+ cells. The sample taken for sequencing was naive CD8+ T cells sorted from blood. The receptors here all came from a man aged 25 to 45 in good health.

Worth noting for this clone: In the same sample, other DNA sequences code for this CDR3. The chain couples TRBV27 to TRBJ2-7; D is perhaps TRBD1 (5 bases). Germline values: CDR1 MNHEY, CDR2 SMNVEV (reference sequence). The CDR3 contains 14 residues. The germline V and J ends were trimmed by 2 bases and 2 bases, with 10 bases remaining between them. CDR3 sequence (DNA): TGTGCCAGCAGTTTAGTGGGGCCAACCTACGAGCAGTACTTC. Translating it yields CASSLVGPTYEQYF.

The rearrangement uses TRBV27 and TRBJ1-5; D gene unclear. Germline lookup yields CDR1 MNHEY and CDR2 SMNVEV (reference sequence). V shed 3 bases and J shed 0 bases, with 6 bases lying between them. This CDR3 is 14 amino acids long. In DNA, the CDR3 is TGTGCCAGCAGTTTTGGGAGTAGCAATCAGCCCCAGCATTTT. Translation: CASSFGSSNQPQHF.

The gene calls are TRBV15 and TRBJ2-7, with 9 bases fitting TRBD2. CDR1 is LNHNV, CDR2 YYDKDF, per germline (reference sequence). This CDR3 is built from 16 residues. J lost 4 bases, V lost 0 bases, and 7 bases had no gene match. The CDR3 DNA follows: TGTGCCACCAGCAGAGATTCGGCCCTAGCGGGATACGAGCAGTACTTC. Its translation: CATSRDSALAGYEQYF.

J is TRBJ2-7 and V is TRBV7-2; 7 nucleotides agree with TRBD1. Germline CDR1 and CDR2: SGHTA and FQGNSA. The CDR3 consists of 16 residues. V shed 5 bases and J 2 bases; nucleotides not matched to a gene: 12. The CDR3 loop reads CASSPRTGGNTYEQYF. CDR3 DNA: TGTGCCAGCAGCCCCCGGACAGGCGGAAATACCTACGAGCAGTACTTC.

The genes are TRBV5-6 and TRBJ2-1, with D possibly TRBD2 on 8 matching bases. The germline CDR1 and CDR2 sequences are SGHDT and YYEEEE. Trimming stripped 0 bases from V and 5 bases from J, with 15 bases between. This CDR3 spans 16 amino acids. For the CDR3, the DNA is TGTGCCAGCAGCTTGGCCGGGAGGGGGCAACACAATGAGCAGTTCTTC. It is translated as CASSLAGRGQHNEQFF.

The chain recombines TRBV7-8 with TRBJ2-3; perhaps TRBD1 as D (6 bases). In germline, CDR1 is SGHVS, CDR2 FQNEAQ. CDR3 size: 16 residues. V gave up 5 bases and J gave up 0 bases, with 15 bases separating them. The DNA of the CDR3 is TGTGCCAGCAGCCGCAGGGGAGCGGCTAGCACAGATACGCAGTATTTT. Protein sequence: CASSRRGAASTDTQYF.

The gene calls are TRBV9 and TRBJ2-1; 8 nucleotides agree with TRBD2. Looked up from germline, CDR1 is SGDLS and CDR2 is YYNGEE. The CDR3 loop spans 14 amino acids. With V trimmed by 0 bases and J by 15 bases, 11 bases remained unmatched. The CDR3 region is CASSVEGAGGSVFF. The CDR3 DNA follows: TGTGCCAGCAGCGTAGAGGGTGCGGGGGGTAGTGTGTTCTTC.

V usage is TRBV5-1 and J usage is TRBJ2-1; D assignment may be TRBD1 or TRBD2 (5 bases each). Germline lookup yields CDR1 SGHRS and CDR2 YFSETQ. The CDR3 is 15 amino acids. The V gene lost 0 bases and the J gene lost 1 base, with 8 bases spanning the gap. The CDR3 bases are TGCGCCAGCAGCTTGGGAGAGGGGTCCTACAATGAGCAGTTCTTC. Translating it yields CASSLGEGSYNEQFF.

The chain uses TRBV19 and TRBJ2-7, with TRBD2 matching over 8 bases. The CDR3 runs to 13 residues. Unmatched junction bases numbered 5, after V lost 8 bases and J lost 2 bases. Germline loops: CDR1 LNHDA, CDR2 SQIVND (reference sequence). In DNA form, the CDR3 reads TGTGCCAGTGGAGCGGGAGTTGCCTACGAGCAGTACTTC. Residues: CASGAGVAYEQYF.

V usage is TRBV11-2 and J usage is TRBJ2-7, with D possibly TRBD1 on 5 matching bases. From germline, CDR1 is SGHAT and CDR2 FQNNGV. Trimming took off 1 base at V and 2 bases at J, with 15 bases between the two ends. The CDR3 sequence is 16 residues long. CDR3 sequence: CASSLAYDSSAYEQYF. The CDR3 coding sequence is TGTGCCAGCAGCTTAGCTTATGACAGCTCAGCCTACGAGCAGTACTTC.

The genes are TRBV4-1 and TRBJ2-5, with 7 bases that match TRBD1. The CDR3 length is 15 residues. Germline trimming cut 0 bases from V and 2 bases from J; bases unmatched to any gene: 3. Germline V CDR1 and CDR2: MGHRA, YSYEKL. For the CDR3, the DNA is TGCGCCAGCAGCCAAGACCGGGACAGACAAGAGACCCAGTACTTC. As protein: CASSQDRDRQETQYF.

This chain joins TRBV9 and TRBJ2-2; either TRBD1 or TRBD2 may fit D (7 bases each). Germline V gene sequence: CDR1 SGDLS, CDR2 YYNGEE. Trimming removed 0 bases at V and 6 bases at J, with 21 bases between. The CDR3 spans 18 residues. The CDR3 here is CASSVGPTGRGVSGELFF. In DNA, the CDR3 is TGTGCCAGCAGCGTAGGCCCGACAGGGAGGGGAGTTTCCGGGGAGCTGTTTTTT.

The DNA for the CDR3 is TGTGCCAGCAGTTTCTACAGGGGAGGAAACGAGCAGTACTTC. Translated: CASSFYRGGNEQYF. The chain employs TRBV27 and TRBJ2-7; a possible D gene is TRBD1 (7 bases). V lost 3 bases to trimming and J lost 5 bases, with 14 bases between them. The CDR3 consists of 14 residues. Germline CDR1 MNHEY, CDR2 SMNVEV (reference sequence).

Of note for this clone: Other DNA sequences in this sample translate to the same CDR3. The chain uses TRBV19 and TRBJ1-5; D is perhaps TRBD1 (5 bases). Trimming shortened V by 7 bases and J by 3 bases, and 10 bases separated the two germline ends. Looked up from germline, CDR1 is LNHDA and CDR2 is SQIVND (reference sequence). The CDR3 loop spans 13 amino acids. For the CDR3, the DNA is TGTGCCAGTAAGCCGGGGGTCAATCAGCCCCAGCATTTT. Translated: CASKPGVNQPQHF.